This TCR beta chain is from a study of shared T cell receptors in the human thymus. TCRdb's copy holds only in-frame clones and misses some; the assay was immunoSEQ multiplex PCR. The repertoire holds hundreds of thousands of clones, with 87% as singletons. This CDR3 is 17 amino acids long. Per germline, CDR1 LNHDA and CDR2 SQIVND (reference sequence). Trimming cost V 5 bases and J 0 bases; bases outside gene matches: 5. This sample also appeared in a second study, on human thymus T cells. That study adds: Thymus was obtained from resections taken during corrective heart surgery. Repertoires from thymus and blood appeared to show biased V and J gene usage.

The V and J genes are TRBV19 and TRBJ2-6, with 9 bases that match TRBD1. Sequenced material: thymocytes. This clonotype was sampled from a boy in the first two years of life with a congenital heart defect. Here the CDR3 DNA reads TGTGCCAGTAGTTTGGACAGGGGAGGCTCTGGGGCCAACGTCCTGACTTTC. The encoded protein is CASSLDRGGSGANVLTF.